These 12 T cell receptor beta chains were all obtained from the same sample, sequenced in a study. Library preparation for bulk TCR sequencing followed a modified SMART protocol. TCRdb passed the 5' RACE reads through MiXCR, listing each CDR3 protein once. The table records 150 to 200 distinct CDR3 sequences, approximately 6% of them present only once. The source was gluten tetramer+ CD4+ T cells from blood or duodenal biopsy (not recorded which); whether cultured is not recorded, collected while untreated, on a gluten-free diet, or during gluten challenge (not recorded which). Every receptor here comes from a male donor with celiac disease.

By share of the sample, this clonotype is large. The gene calls are TRBV4-3 and TRBJ2-6; 7 bases map to TRBD1. The CDR3 is 17 residues long. Germline assignment: CDR1 LGHNA and CDR2 YSLEER. J was trimmed by 3 bases and V by 4 bases; bases with no gene match: 9. CDR3 protein: CASSRETGVGGANVLTF. CDR3 sequence (DNA): TGCGCCAGCAGCCGAGAAACAGGGGTCGGTGGGGCCAACGTCCTGACTTTC.

By frequency in the sample, this clonotype is hyperexpanded. The CDR3: CASSPLPPVPGQASYEQYF. The CDR3 DNA reads as TGTGCCAGCAGCCCCCTGCCTCCTGTCCCGGGACAGGCGTCCTACGAGCAGTACTTC. This sequence joins TRBV7-6 and TRBJ2-7; 8 positions match TRBD1. Germline CDR1 reads SGHVS; CDR2 reads FNYEAQ. CDR3 length: 19 residues. With 5 bases clipped from V and 1 base from J, the junction kept 19 bases outside the gene matches.

Relative to its sample, this clonotype is large. The chain recombines TRBV19 with TRBJ2-1; 8 bases are shared with TRBD2. This CDR3 has 18 amino acids. V lost 3 bases to trimming and J lost 0 bases; unmatched junction nucleotides: 10. From germline, CDR1 is LNHDA and CDR2 SQIVND (reference sequence). CDR3 residues: CASSIYALAGSSYNEQFF. The CDR3, as DNA: TGTGCCAGTAGTATCTACGCTCTAGCGGGTAGCTCCTACAATGAGCAGTTCTTC.

This clonotype is large. The chain uses TRBV7-6 and TRBJ2-5; no clear D. The CDR3 covers 14 residues. Germline CDR1 and CDR2: SGHVS and FNYEAQ. V dropped 1 base and J dropped 3 bases, with 9 bases sitting between them. Here the CDR3 reads CASSLGFAEETQYF. The CDR3 coding sequence is TGTGCCAGCAGCTTAGGTTTCGCGGAAGAGACCCAGTACTTC. The full variable domain, in which reference TRBV7-6 and TRBJ2-5 provide the parts outside the CDR3, is GAGVSQSPRYKVTKRGQDVALRCDPISGHVSLYWYRQALGQGPEFLTYFNYEAQQDKSGLPNDRFSAERPEGSISTLTIQRTEQRDSAMYRCASSLGFAEETQYFGPGTRLLVL.

By share, this clonotype counts as large. This sequence joins TRBV5-1 and TRBJ2-3; no definite D call. The CDR3 has 14 amino acids. Germline values: CDR1 SGHRS, CDR2 YFSETQ. The germline V and J ends were trimmed by 2 bases and 0 bases, with 7 bases remaining between them. The CDR3 DNA sequence: TGCGCCAGCAGCTTCGGAGCTAGCACAGATACGCAGTATTTT. It specifies CASSFGASTDTQYF.

This clonotype is termed large. The genes are TRBV30 and TRBJ1-2, with D uncertain. Germline assignment: CDR1 GTSNPN and CDR2 SVGIG (reference sequence). V shed 3 bases and J shed 3 bases, with 2 bases lying between them. This CDR3 spans 10 amino acids. In DNA form, the CDR3 reads TGTGCCTGGAGGGACTATGGCTACACCTTC. It is translated as CAWRDYGYTF.

Relative to its sample, this clonotype is medium-sized. The chain is built from TRBV7-9 and TRBJ2-5; TRBD2 matches 7 bases. V gave up 1 base and J gave up 3 bases; unmatched junction bases: 8. The CDR3 has 16 amino acids. Germline CDR1 is SEHNR and CDR2 is FQNEAQ (reference sequence). This CDR3 is CASSLGGGSPEETQYF. The DNA of the CDR3 is TGTGCCAGCAGCTTAGGAGGCGGGAGCCCCGAAGAGACCCAGTACTTC.

This clonotype is termed large. This rearrangement joins TRBV6-1 to TRBJ2-5; D is perhaps TRBD1 (5 bases). The CDR3 runs 15 residues. Trimming took off 0 bases at V and 5 bases at J, with 13 bases between the two ends. CDR1 MNHNS and CDR2 SASEGT come from the germline V gene. The CDR3 nucleotides are TGTGCCAGCAGTGAAGCCGCAGGGTTAGAGGAGACCCAGTACTTC. It encodes CASSEAAGLEETQYF.

Within the sample, this clonotype is large. The chain links TRBV3-1 to TRBJ2-1; D is unclear. This CDR3 is 15 amino acids long. Trimming removed 1 base from V and 0 bases from J, with 7 bases in between. Germline V CDR1 and CDR2: LGHDT, YNNKEL (reference sequence). The CDR3 region is CASSQVVASYNEQFF. DNA of the CDR3: TGTGCCAGCAGCCAAGTGGTAGCCTCCTACAATGAGCAGTTCTTC.

By share, this clonotype ranks as hyperexpanded. The gene calls are TRBV29-1 and TRBJ2-1, with a possible D match to TRBD1 (6 bases). V lost 6 bases and J lost 5, with 17 bases in between. CDR3 size: 14 residues. Per germline, CDR1 SQVTM and CDR2 ANQGSEA. The CDR3 DNA follows: TGCAGCGTAACCCGGGACATAACGGACAATGAGCAGTTCTTC. It yields the protein CSVTRDITDNEQFF.

This clonotype is termed hyperexpanded (1% or more). V gene TRBV20-1 combines with J gene TRBJ2-7; no firm D call. Deletions cut 3 bases from V and 5 bases from J, with 8 bases between. This CDR3 contains 11 residues. Germline V CDR1 and CDR2: DFQATT, SNEGSKA (reference sequence). The CDR3 loop is CSASSPNEQYF. DNA of the CDR3: TGCAGTGCTAGTTCACCGAACGAGCAGTACTTC.

By sample share, this clonotype is large (0.1 to 1%). This chain links TRBV5-5 with TRBJ2-3; 7 nucleotides line up with TRBD1. The germline V gene has CDR1 SGHKS and CDR2 YYEKEE (reference sequence). The CDR3 contains 14 residues. The V and J ends lost 5 bases and 4 bases, in that order; junction bases with no gene match: 7. CDR3 sequence reads: CASSAGQEADTQYF. In DNA, the CDR3 is TGTGCCAGCAGTGCAGGACAGGAGGCAGATACGCAGTATTTT.